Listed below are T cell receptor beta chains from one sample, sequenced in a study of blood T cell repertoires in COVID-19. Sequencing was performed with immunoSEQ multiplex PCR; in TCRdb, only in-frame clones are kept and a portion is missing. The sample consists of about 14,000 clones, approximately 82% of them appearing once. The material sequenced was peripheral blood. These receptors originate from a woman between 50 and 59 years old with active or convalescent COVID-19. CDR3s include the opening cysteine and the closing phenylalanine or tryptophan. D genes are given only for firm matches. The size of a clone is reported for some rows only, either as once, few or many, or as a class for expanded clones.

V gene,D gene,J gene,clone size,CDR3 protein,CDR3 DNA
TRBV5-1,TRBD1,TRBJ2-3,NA,CASSSGTGLGDTQYF,TGCGCCAGCAGCTCCGGGACAGGGTTGGGAGATACGCAGTATTTT
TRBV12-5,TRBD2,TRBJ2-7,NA,CASGLGTSYEQYF,TGTGCTAGTGGTTTAGGGACTAGCTACGAGCAGTACTTC
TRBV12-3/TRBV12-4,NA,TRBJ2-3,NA,CASSFSGGSSQYF,TGTGCCAGCAGTTTTAGTGGGGGCTCATCGCAGTATTTT
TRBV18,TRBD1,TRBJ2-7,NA,CASSRSGGYYEQYF,TGTGCCAGCTCACGGTCAGGGGGCTACTACGAGCAGTACTTC
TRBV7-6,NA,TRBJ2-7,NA,CASSPSQGSSYEQYF,TGTGCCAGCAGCCCCAGCCAAGGGAGCAGCTACGAGCAGTACTTC
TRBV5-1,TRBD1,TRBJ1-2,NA,CASSLDRERSYTF,TGCGCCAGCAGTCTTGACAGGGAGCGGAGCTACACCTTC
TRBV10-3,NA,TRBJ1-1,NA,CAISDKLMNTEAFF,TGTGCCATCAGTGACAAGCTAATGAACACTGAAGCTTTCTTT
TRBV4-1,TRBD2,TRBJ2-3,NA,CASRYRTSGSTDTQYF,TGCGCCAGCAGGTACCGGACTAGCGGAAGCACAGATACGCAGTATTTT
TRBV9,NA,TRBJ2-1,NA,CASSVTDGNEQFF,TGTGCCAGCAGCGTAACAGACGGAAATGAGCAGTTCTTC
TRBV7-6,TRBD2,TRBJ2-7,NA,CASSPGTSMGLREQYF,TGTGCCAGCAGCCCAGGGACTAGCATGGGGCTGAGGGAGCAGTACTTC
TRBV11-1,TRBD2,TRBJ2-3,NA,CASSLRVAGTTDTQYF,TGTGCCAGCAGCTTACGGGTAGCGGGGACCACAGATACGCAGTATTTT
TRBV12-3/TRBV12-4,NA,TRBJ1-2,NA,CASSQQGRVGYTF,TGTGCCAGCAGCCAACAGGGAAGGGTCGGCTACACCTTC
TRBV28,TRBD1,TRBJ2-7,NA,CASTKGDRVGYEQYF,TGTGCCAGCACCAAAGGGGACAGGGTAGGATACGAGCAGTACTTC
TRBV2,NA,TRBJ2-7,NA,CASSETGVEQYF,TGTGCCAGCAGTGAAACGGGAGTCGAGCAGTACTTC
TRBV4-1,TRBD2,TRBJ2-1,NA,CASSLPDRGGLAGGPRYNEQFF,TGCGCCAGCAGCCTACCGGACAGGGGCGGGCTAGCGGGAGGGCCACGATACAATGAGCAGTTCTTC
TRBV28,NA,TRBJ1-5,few,CASSFSPQDPAGNQPQHF,TGTGCCAGCAGTTTTTCCCCTCAGGATCCAGCGGGCAATCAGCCCCAGCATTTT
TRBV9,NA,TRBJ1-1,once,CASSPTRDTEAFF,TGTGCCAGCAGCCCAACGAGGGACACTGAAGCTTTCTTT
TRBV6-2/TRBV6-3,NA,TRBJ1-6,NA,CASSYSSSTPDNSPLHF,TGTGCCAGCAGTTACTCGAGTAGTACGCCTGATAATTCACCCCTCCACTTT
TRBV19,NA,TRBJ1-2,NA,CASSIQGWSGYTF,TGTGCCAGTAGTATACAGGGGTGGAGTGGCTACACCTTC
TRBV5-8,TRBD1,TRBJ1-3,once,CASSPGTASDTIYF,TGTGCCAGCAGCCCCGGGACAGCGAGCGACACCATATATTTT
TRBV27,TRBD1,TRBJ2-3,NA,CASSFGDRELYF,TGTGCCAGCAGTTTTGGGGACAGGGAGTTGTATTTT
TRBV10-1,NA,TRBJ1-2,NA,CASSENRDLYGYTF,TGCGCCAGCAGTGAAAACAGGGACCTCTATGGCTACACCTTC
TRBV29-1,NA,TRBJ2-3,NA,CSVEVSDTQYF,TGCAGCGTTGAAGTATCCGATACGCAGTATTTT
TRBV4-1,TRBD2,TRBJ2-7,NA,CASSLGLAAYEQYF,TGCGCCAGCAGCCTCGGACTAGCGGCCTACGAGCAGTACTTC
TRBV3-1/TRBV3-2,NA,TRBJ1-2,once,CASSQNGPSRGNGYTF,TGTGCCAGCAGCCAAAATGGTCCATCACGAGGGAATGGCTACACCTTC
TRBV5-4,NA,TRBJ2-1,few,CASSLVAGPHNEQFF,TGTGCCAGCAGCTTGGTGGCGGGGCCGCACAATGAGCAGTTCTTC
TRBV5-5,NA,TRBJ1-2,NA,CASSLNGGNGYTF,TGTGCCAGCAGCCTGAATGGGGGGAACGGCTACACCTTC
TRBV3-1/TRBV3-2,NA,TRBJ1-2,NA,CASSQVPPPRDNTGNYGYTF,TGTGCCAGCAGCCAAGTACCACCGCCCCGGGATAACACGGGGAACTATGGCTACACCTTC
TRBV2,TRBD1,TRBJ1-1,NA,CASRGVLGQMNTEAFF,TGTGCCAGCAGAGGGGTACTGGGACAGATGAACACTGAAGCTTTCTTT
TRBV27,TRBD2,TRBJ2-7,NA,CASSLTSGNTKQYF,TGTGCCAGCAGTTTGACTAGCGGAAATACGAAGCAGTACTTC
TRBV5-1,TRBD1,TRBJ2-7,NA,CASSLDWTGFYEQYF,TGCGCCAGCAGCTTGGACTGGACAGGGTTCTACGAGCAGTACTTC
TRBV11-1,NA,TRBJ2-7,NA,CASRGRGAGSYEQYF,TGTGCCAGCAGAGGTCGGGGGGCCGGATCCTACGAGCAGTACTTC
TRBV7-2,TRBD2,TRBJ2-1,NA,CASSTGLAGGGNEQFF,TGTGCCAGCAGCACCGGACTAGCGGGAGGGGGGAATGAGCAGTTCTTC
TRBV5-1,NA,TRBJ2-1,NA,CASRARSVDNEQFF,TGCGCCAGCAGGGCCCGTTCAGTCGACAATGAGCAGTTCTTC
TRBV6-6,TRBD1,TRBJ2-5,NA,CASSYPAGQGQETQYF,TGTGCCAGCAGTTACCCCGCGGGACAGGGCCAAGAGACCCAGTACTTC
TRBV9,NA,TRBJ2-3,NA,CASSLAGNSGDTQYF,TGTGCCAGCAGTCTGGCGGGGAACTCGGGAGATACGCAGTATTTT
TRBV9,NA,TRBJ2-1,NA,CASSVLADNEQFF,TGTGCCAGCAGCGTTTTAGCGGACAATGAGCAGTTCTTC
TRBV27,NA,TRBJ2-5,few,CASSTTGLWETQYF,TGTGCCAGCAGTACGACGGGACTTTGGGAGACCCAGTACTTC
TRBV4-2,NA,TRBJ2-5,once,CASSQGGLVQETQYF,TGTGCCAGCAGCCAGGGAGGACTGGTCCAAGAGACCCAGTACTTC
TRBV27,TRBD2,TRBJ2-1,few,CASSLGDSGYRLFF,TGTGCCAGCAGTTTGGGGGATAGCGGGTATAGGCTTTTCTTC
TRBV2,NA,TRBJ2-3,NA,CASTLLAPSTDTQYF,TGTGCCAGCACTCTACTAGCCCCAAGCACAGATACGCAGTATTTT
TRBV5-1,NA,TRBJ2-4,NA,CASSLEQGSRLDF,TGCGCCAGCAGCTTGGAGCAGGGTTCAAGGCTGGACTTC
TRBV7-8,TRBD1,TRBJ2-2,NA,CASSPRTGGPGELFF,TGTGCCAGCAGCCCGAGGACAGGGGGGCCCGGGGAGCTGTTTTTT
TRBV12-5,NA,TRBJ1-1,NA,CASGQGWNTEAFF,TGTGCTAGTGGACAGGGATGGAACACTGAAGCTTTCTTT
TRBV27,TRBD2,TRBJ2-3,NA,CASSLRTSSTDTQYF,TGTGCCAGCAGTTTAAGGACTAGTAGCACAGATACGCAGTATTTT
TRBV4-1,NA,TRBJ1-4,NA,CASSQDSLGRDFEKLFF,TGCGCCAGCAGCCAAGATAGTTTGGGCAGGGACTTCGAAAAACTGTTTTTT
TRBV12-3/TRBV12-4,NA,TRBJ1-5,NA,CASSPLSNQPQHF,TGTGCCAGCAGCCCTCTTAGCAATCAGCCCCAGCATTTT
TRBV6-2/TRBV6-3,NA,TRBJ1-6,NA,CASSYGSAEYGSPLHF,TGTGCCAGCAGTTACGGTTCGGCGGAATATGGTTCACCCCTCCACTTT
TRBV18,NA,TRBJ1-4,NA,CATTERGEKLFF,TGTGCCACCACGGAAAGGGGTGAAAAACTGTTTTTT
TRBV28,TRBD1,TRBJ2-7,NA,CASAGGPYEQYF,TGTGCCAGCGCAGGGGGACCCTACGAGCAGTACTTC
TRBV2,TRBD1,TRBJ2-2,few,CASSEVATGATNTGELFF,TGTGCCAGCAGTGAAGTAGCGACAGGGGCCACGAACACCGGGGAGCTGTTTTTT
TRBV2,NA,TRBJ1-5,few,CASSLEDQPQHF,TGTGCCAGCAGTCTGGAGGACCAGCCCCAGCATTTT
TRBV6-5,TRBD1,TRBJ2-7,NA,CASSYGQATSYEQYF,TGTGCCAGCAGTTACGGACAGGCAACCTCCTACGAGCAGTACTTC
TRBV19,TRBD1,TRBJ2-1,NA,CASTGTGGYNEQFF,TGTGCCAGTACCGGGACAGGAGGCTACAATGAGCAGTTCTTC
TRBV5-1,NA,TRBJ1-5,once,CASSLVAGDQPQHF,TGCGCCAGCAGCTTGGTTGCAGGGGACCAGCCCCAGCATTTT
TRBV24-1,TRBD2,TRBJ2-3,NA,CATSGGLVDTQYF,TGTGCCACCAGTGGCGGACTAGTTGATACGCAGTATTTT
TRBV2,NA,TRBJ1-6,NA,CASSKATVDNSPLHF,TGTGCCAGCAGTAAAGCGACAGTCGATAATTCACCCCTCCACTTT
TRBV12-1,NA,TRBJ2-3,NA,CASRPGGGDTQYF,TGTGCCAGCAGGCCCGGGGGTGGGGATACGCAGTATTTT
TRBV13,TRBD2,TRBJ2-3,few,CASSLERLAGGRFTDTQYF,TGTGCCAGCAGCTTAGAGCGACTAGCGGGGGGCCGCTTCACAGATACGCAGTATTTT
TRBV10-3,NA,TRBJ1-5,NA,CAISESDLNQPQHF,TGTGCCATCAGTGAGTCGGACTTAAATCAGCCCCAGCATTTT